This record looks at one TCR beta chain sequence and its context. What this receptor recognizes is not known. Base qualities are not at hand, and no much larger clone is one base apart. This entry belongs to a study of Ad26.COV2.S vaccination and SARS-CoV-2 variants (dated by TCRdb to the early 2020s). In terms of the full investigation: Vaccine-arm donors came from COV1001, a multicentre, randomized, double-blind, placebo-controlled phase I-IIa trial of Ad26.COV2.S in healthy adults. Ad26.COV2.S was given intramuscularly at 5x10^10 or 1x10^11 viral particles, as a single shot or as two shots 56 days apart. Throughout the experiments and outcome assessment, investigators stayed blinded to trial group allocation. TCRbeta repertoire sequencing was used to assess the specificity and breadth of SARS-CoV-2-reactive T cell receptors after Ad26.COV2.S vaccination. Trial participants were randomized into five groups of five, in which low-dose or high-dose Ad26.COV2.S was given once or twice, or placebo was given on both occasions. The TCR-sequenced set comprised around 30 samples: some 19 Ad26.COV2.S vaccine recipients, 5 placebo recipients and 8 SARS-CoV-2 convalescent individuals. Results and caveats for the whole study, not just this receptor: Compared with placebo recipients, Ad26.COV2.S recipients showed higher spike-specific TCR breadth (P = 0.0014). After vaccination, spike-specific CD8+ and CD4+ T cell responses were reported to show substantial breadth. It was noted by the authors that total T cell responses may have been underestimated by the TCR breadth and depth analyses. Comparable non-spike TCR breadth was observed between vaccine and placebo recipients, consistent with only spike being contained in the vaccine. The study was not powered for comparison of responses between vaccine doses or regimens.

The immunoSEQ Assay was the method used to sequence TCRbeta CDR3 regions. After extraction, genomic DNA underwent amplification by bias-controlled multiplex PCR, followed by high-throughput sequencing. The source study handled its data this way. To quantify the absolute abundance of each unique TCRbeta CDR3 region, sequences were collapsed and filtered. T cell fraction was estimated by normalizing TCRbeta template counts to usable DNA, which was measured by amplifying reference genes present in all nucleated cells. Repertoire TCRs were annotated as SARS-CoV-2-specific by exact matching of V gene, CDR3 amino acid sequence and J gene to a known reactive TCR set. MIRA supplied the reference SARS-CoV-2 TCR set, which was filtered for enrichment in COVID-19-positive ImmuneCODE repertoires so that public or cross-reactive TCRs were removed. Using the MIRA antigens, annotated TCRs were further analysed by specific ORF or by position within an ORF. Breadth was defined as annotated unique rearrangements over total unique productive rearrangements; depth was the summed frequency of those rearrangements. Two-sided Wilcoxon rank-sum tests were used to compare TCR breadth between groups. This is the immuneACCESS table as TCRdb keeps it, with only in-frame sequences that have V and J called. A part of the clones is gone; compared with another copy, unresolved V genes explain less than half, and the rest is unexplained. Clone size and V and J calls were adopted from that table, with D and trimming inferred from the DNA. This sample has 360,000 or so clones in its table, and about nine tenths of those were observed once. The ten largest make up about 3% of the sample.

The CDR3 contains 11 residues, cysteine and phenylalanine counted. Only CDR3 DNA is held: 33 bases, read in frame from base 1. The germline V gene encodes CDR1 LNHDA and CDR2 SQIVND (reference sequence). V and J lose 6 bases and 0 bases, and a span of 1 base separates them. This specimen's treatment or condition label, per the study, means: around 19 received Ad26.COV2.S at low or high dose, single or two shots; 5 received placebo; per-sample allocation not given. Repertoires of vaccine and placebo recipients were sequenced from samples collected on day 63 after the first injection. In Cohort 1b, roughly 26 adults aged 18-55 years were enrolled at a single site in Boston, USA, between 29 July and 7 August 2020. Ad26.COV2.S was a replication-incompetent adenovirus type 26 vector expressing a prefusion-stabilized SARS-CoV-2 spike protein from the original Wuhan strain.

The V and J genes are TRBV19 and TRBJ2-3; the D gene is not confidently resolved. The source is a person between 18 and 65 years old who received the Ad26.COV2.S COVID-19 vaccine or a placebo. The material sequenced was peripheral blood, taken in a trial of Ad26.COV2.S vaccine versus placebo. In nucleotide form, the sequence is TGTGCCAGTAGGAGCACAGATACGCAGTATTTT. This sequence encodes CASRSTDTQYF.